The 18 T cell receptor beta chains listed next were all sequenced from one sample in a study of monozygotic twins with inflammatory bowel disease. TCRdb reprocessed the 5' RACE reads; each CDR3 protein has one entry and no DNA is given. Reported are roughly 300,000 distinct CDR3 sequences; the ten largest clones contain more than 4.5%. The sample was blood. Source of these receptors: a human donor with ulcerative colitis or Crohn's disease, or a healthy co-twin of an affected twin (not recorded which).

The V call is TRBV9, the J call TRBJ2-5. Germline values: CDR1 SGDLS, CDR2 YYNGEE. This CDR3 spans 15 amino acids. The CDR3 loop reads CASSVGGAYQETQYF.

The V gene is TRBV29-1, the J gene TRBJ2-7; TCRdb's assignment of TRBD2 cannot be checked, as there is no DNA. The V gene's germline CDR1 is SQVTM and CDR2 ANQGSEA. The CDR3 is 13 amino acids. CDR3: CSVTKGPTGEQYF.

CDR3 loop: CSASLVGLVYNEQFF. The chain combines TRBV20-1 with TRBJ2-1; TCRdb calls TRBD2, which cannot be checked without DNA. This CDR3 region has 15 residues. CDR1 and CDR2 (germline): DFQATT, SNEGSKA (reference sequence).

The V call is TRBV10-3, the J call TRBJ2-6; TCRdb lists TRBD2, though no DNA is available to test this call. This CDR3 has 20 amino acids. Germline V gene data show CDR1 as ENHRY and CDR2 as SYGVKD. CDR3 sequence reads: CAIGVTAITDLPSGANVLTF.

This chain connects TRBV4-3 to TRBJ2-1; TCRdb picks TRBD2, but there is no DNA to check that call. Germline V gene lookup returns CDR1 LGHNA and CDR2 YSLEER. This CDR3 contains 16 residues. CDR3: CASSQRLSGGAGEQFF.

This chain joins TRBV18 and TRBJ2-1. Germline V gene data show CDR1 as KGHSH and CDR2 as LQKENI. This CDR3 spans 14 amino acids. CDR3 in amino acids: CASSPLDSYNEQFF.

V usage is TRBV10-3 and J usage is TRBJ2-3; TCRdb calls TRBD2, which cannot be checked without DNA. The CDR3 contains 13 residues. Germline CDR1 and CDR2: ENHRY and SYGVKD. The CDR3 protein is CANSGGGWDTQYF.

The chain uses TRBV12-3 or TRBV12-4 and TRBJ1-3; TCRdb's D gene call, TRBD1, goes unchecked for lack of DNA. There are 15 residues in the CDR3. The CDR3 spells CASSLAGGAGNTIYF.

The J gene is TRBJ2-7, the V gene TRBV24-1; TCRdb proposes TRBD1, but this gene call is untestable without DNA. Per germline, CDR1 KGHDR and CDR2 SFDVKD. The CDR3 has 15 amino acids. CDR3 loop: CATSDPGTGTYEQYF.

V is TRBV5-1 and J is TRBJ2-1; TCRdb's D call of TRBD1 is untestable without DNA. Germline-derived CDR1 and CDR2 are SGHRS and YFSETQ. This CDR3 has 16 amino acids. The CDR3 sequence is CASSKGQTSSYNEQFF.

The V gene is TRBV9, the J gene TRBJ2-7. The CDR3 length is 15 residues. Germline lookup yields CDR1 SGDLS and CDR2 YYNGEE. The CDR3: CTSSAYPTGAYEQYF.

The chain has TRBV28 and TRBJ1-5; TCRdb designates TRBD1, a call that cannot be tested without DNA. Germline CDR1 is MDHEN and CDR2 is SYDVKM. The CDR3 sequence is 17 residues long. CDR3 loop: CASSPSRRAGSNQPQHF.

This sequence joins TRBV20-1 and TRBJ2-5; the D call of TRBD2 rests on TCRdb alone, since no DNA is present to check it. Germline CDR1 DFQATT, CDR2 SNEGSKA (reference sequence). CDR3 length: 15 amino acids. The CDR3 loop reads CSARPPPGPGKTQYF.

The chain links TRBV7-9 to TRBJ2-7; TCRdb lists TRBD2, though no DNA is available to test this call. Germline V lookup: CDR1 SEHNR, CDR2 FQNEAQ (reference sequence). This CDR3 is built from 15 residues. The CDR3 region is CASSFDRDYTYEQYF.

This chain joins TRBV12-3 or TRBV12-4 and TRBJ2-5; TCRdb calls TRBD2, which cannot be checked without DNA. This CDR3 region has 17 residues. CDR3 residues: CASSLEAGGPTKETQYF.

Here the CDR3 reads CASRGTGTSYEQYF. The chain carries TRBV6-6 and TRBJ2-7; absent DNA, TCRdb's TRBD1 call cannot be checked. CDR3 length: 14 residues. CDR1 is MNHNY and CDR2 is SVGAGI in the germline V gene (reference sequence).

This chain uses TRBV12-3 or TRBV12-4 with TRBJ2-7; the D call of TRBD1 rests on TCRdb alone, since no DNA is present to check it. The length of the CDR3 is 15 residues. The CDR3 sequence: CASSPRRDITYEQYF.

This rearrangement joins TRBV4-3 to TRBJ2-1; TCRdb outputs TRBD2, but without DNA this stays unchecked. The CDR3 consists of 19 residues. CDR1 is LGHNA, CDR2 YSLEER, per germline. The CDR3 loop is CASSPITGTSGEPYNEQFF.